Each of the 7 T cell receptor beta chains below was sequenced from the same sample in a study of Ad26.COV2.S vaccination and SARS-CoV-2 variants (dated by TCRdb to about 2021). The method was the immunoSEQ multiplex PCR assay. This is the immuneACCESS table as TCRdb keeps it, with only in-frame sequences that have V and J called. A part of the clones is gone; compared with another copy, unresolved V genes explain less than half, and the rest is unexplained. In this sample the table shows roughly 240,000 clones, approximately 87% of which occur a single time. The ten largest account for roughly a tenth of the sample. The treatment or condition label, as the study defines it: 19 received Ad26.COV2.S at low or high dose, single or two shots; 5 received placebo; per-sample allocation not given. Repertoires of vaccine and placebo recipients were sequenced from samples taken on day 63 after the first injection.

Sequenced here: peripheral blood, sampled in a trial of Ad26.COV2.S vaccine versus placebo. These receptors were taken from a person between 18 and 59 years old who received the Ad26.COV2.S COVID-19 vaccine or a placebo.

The chain has TRBV4-1 and TRBJ1-3; 7 bases align to TRBD1. V shed 2 bases and J 0 bases; nucleotides not matched to a gene: 10. The CDR3 has 18 amino acids. Germline V gives CDR1 MGHRA, CDR2 YSYEKL. The CDR3 DNA is TGCGCCAGCAGCCAACGGATGGGGACAGCTCTCTCTGGAAACACCATATATTTT. It specifies CASSQRMGTALSGNTIYF.

The J gene is TRBJ2-3, the V gene TRBV28; 8 nucleotides match TRBD2. The germline CDR1 and CDR2 sequences are MDHEN and SYDVKM. V was clipped by 2 bases and J by 0 bases; unmatched bases: 1. The CDR3 is made up of 15 amino acids. CDR3 coding DNA: TGTGCCAGCAGTTTAGCGGGAGGTAGCACAGATACGCAGTATTTT. It codes for CASSLAGGSTDTQYF.

The CDR3 coding sequence is TGCGCCAGCAGCTTGGTAATAGGTCTAGAGCAGTACTTC. Its translation is CASSLVIGLEQYF. J is TRBJ2-7 and V is TRBV5-1; D gene ambiguous. The V gene lost 0 bases and the J gene lost 7 bases, with 11 bases spanning the gap. CDR1 and CDR2 from the germline V gene are SGHRS and YFSETQ. The CDR3 covers 13 residues.

The chain recombines TRBV3-1 (or the pseudogene TRBV3-2) with TRBJ2-6; D may match TRBD1 or TRBD2 (5 bases each). Germline assignment: CDR1 LGHDT and CDR2 YNNKEL (reference sequence). The V end lost 2 bases, the J end lost 2 bases, and 7 bases lay between the germline ends. There are 15 residues in the CDR3. CDR3 DNA: TGTGCCAGCAGCCAAAGAGGGGCTGGGGCCAACGTCCTGACTTTC. Translated, it gives CASSQRGAGANVLTF.

This chain connects TRBV25-1 to TRBJ2-1, with no clear D. V lost 6 bases to trimming and J lost 4 bases, with 16 bases between them. The CDR3 extends over 15 amino acids. CDR1 is MGHDK and CDR2 is SYGVNS in the germline V gene. CDR3 DNA sequence: TGTGCCAGCAGCTCAGCCGCGACACCTTACAATGAGCAGTTCTTC. Translating gives CASSSAATPYNEQFF. Using reference TRBV25-1 and TRBJ2-1 for the parts outside the CDR3, the full variable domain is EADIYQTPRYLVIGTGKKITLECSQTMGHDKMYWYQQDPGMELHLIHYSYGVNSTEKGDLSSESTVSRIRTEHFPLTLESARPSHTSQYLCASSSAATPYNEQFFGPGTRLTVL.

The chain links TRBV28 to TRBJ1-5, with D maybe TRBD1 (6 bases). Germline V CDR1 and CDR2: MDHEN, SYDVKM. The CDR3 has 13 amino acids. Trimming removed 3 bases from V and 7 bases from J, with 10 bases in between. For the CDR3, the DNA is TGTGCCAGCAGTTTTGGAGGGGGGCAGCCCCAGCATTTT. This gives the protein CASSFGGGQPQHF.

This clone appeared a single time. The J gene is TRBJ1-2, the V gene TRBV11-2; the match to TRBD1 covers 10 bases. Germline-derived CDR1 and CDR2 are SGHAT and FQNNGV. The CDR3 length is 14 residues. CDR3 region: CARGDRGSDYGYTF. CDR3 sequence (DNA): TGTGCAAGGGGGGACAGGGGCTCTGACTATGGCTACACCTTC.